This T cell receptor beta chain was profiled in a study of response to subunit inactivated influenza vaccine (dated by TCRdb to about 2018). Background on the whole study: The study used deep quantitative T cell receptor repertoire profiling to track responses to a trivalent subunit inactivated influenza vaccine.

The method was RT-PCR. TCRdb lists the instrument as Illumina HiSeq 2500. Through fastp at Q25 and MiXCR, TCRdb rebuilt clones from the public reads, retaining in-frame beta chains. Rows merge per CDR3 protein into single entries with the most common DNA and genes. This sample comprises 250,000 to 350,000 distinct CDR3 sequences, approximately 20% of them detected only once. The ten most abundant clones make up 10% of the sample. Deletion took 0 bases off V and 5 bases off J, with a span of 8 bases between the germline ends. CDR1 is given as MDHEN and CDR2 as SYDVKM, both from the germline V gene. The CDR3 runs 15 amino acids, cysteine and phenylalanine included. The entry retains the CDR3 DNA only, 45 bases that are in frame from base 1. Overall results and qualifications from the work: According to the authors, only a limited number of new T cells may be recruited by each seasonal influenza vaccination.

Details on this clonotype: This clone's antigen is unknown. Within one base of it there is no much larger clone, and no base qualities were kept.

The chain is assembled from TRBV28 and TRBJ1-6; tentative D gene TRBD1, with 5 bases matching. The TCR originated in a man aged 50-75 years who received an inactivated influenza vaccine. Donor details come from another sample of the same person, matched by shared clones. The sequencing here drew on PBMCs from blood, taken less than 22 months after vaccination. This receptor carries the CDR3 CASSLWGRNNSPLHF. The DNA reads TGTGCCAGCAGTTTATGGGGACGGAATAATTCACCCCTCCACTTT.